These T cell receptor beta chains were read from a single sample in a study of OX40 agonist ivuxolimab in advanced cancers. Some clones are missing from TCRdb's copy, which holds only in-frame ones; the method was immunoSEQ multiplex PCR. The sample contains about 100,000 clones, nearly 90% of which appear only once. Sequencing was performed on CD4+ or CD8+ T cells sorted from blood, taken in a trial of the OX40 agonist ivuxolimab. The receptors here all came from an adult with an advanced solid tumor such as melanoma, head and neck, liver or kidney cancer. Each CDR3 is given without its conserved first and last residue. The order of the fields is V gene, J gene, CDR3 protein.

>TRBV6-1|TRBJ2-3
ASTPPTDTQY
>TRBV2|TRBJ2-7
ASIEKRGAEQY
>TRBV7-8|TRBJ2-7
ASSLAATTYEQY
>TRBV30|TRBJ1-4
AWSVQRVEKLF
>TRBV19|TRBJ1-2
ASSPRQGARYGYT
>TRBV6-5|TRBJ1-1
ASNVDITNTEAF
>TRBV6-1|TRBJ2-3
ASSGRAGTDTQY
>TRBV27|TRBJ2-1
ASSLLVSYNEQF
>TRBV10-1|TRBJ1-2
ASSESGFYGYT
>TRBV27|TRBJ2-2
ATKRTLNTGELF